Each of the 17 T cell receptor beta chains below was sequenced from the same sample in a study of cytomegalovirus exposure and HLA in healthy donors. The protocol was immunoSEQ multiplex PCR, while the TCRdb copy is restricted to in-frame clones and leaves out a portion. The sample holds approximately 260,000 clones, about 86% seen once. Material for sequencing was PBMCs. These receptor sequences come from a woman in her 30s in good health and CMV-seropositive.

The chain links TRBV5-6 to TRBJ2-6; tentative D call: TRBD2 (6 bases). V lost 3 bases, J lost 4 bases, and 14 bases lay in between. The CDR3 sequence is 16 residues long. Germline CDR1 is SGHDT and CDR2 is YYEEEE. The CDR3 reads CASSSWRALGANVLTF. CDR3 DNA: TGTGCCAGCAGCTCATGGAGGGCTCTGGGGGCCAACGTCCTGACTTTC.

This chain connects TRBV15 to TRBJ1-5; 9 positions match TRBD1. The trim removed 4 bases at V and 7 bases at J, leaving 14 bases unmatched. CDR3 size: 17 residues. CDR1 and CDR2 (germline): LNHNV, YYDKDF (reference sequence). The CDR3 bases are TGTGCCACCAGCACCCGCAGACAGGGGGGTGATGGACAGCCCCAGCATTTT. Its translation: CATSTRRQGGDGQPQHF.

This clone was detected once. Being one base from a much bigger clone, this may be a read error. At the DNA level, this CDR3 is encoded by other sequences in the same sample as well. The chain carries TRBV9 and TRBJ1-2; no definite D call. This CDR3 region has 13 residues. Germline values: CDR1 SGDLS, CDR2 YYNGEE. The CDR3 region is CASSVDTNYGYTF. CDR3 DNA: TGTGCCAGCAGCGTAGACACTAATTATGGCTACACCTTC.

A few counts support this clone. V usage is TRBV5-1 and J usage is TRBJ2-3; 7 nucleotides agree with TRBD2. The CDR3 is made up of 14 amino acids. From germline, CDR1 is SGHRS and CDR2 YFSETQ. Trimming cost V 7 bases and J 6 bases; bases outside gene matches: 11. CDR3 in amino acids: CASGRAGFSDTQYF. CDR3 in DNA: TGCGCCAGCGGGAGGGCCGGGTTTTCTGATACGCAGTATTTT.

The DNA for the CDR3 is TGTGCCAGCAGTCGGACAGGTCTAGCGCAGATAACGCAGTATTTT. Translating it yields CASSRTGLAQITQYF. This rearrangement joins TRBV2 to TRBJ2-3; possibly TRBD1 for D (7 bases). This CDR3 is 15 amino acids long. Germline V CDR1 and CDR2: SNHLY, FYNNEI. V lost 5 bases, J lost 9 bases, and 21 bases lay in between. Full variable domain (missing parts from reference TRBV2 and TRBJ2-3): EPEVTQTPSHQVTQMGQEVILRCVPISNHLYFYWYRQILGQKVEFLVSFYNNEISEKSEIFDDQFSVERPDGSNFTLKIRSTKLEDSAMYFCASSRTGLAQITQYFGPGTRLTVL.

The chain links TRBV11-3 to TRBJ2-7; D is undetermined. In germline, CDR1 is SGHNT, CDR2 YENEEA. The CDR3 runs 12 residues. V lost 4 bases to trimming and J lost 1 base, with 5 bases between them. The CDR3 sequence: CASSSRSYEQYF. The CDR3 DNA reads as TGTGCCAGCAGCTCCCGGTCCTACGAGCAGTACTTC.

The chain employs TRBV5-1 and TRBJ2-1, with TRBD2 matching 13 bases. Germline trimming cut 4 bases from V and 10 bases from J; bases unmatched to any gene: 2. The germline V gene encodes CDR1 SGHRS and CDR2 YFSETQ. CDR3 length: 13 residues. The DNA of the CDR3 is TGCGCCAGCAGCCTGGGACTAGCGGGAGAGCAGTTCTTC. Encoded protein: CASSLGLAGEQFF.

CDR3 region: CASSSQGNYGYTF. The DNA of the CDR3 is TGTGCCAGCTCATCCCAGGGAAACTATGGCTACACCTTC. V and J are TRBV18 and TRBJ1-2, with a weak D call TRBD1 (5 bases). This CDR3 comprises 13 residues. The germline CDR1 and CDR2 sequences are KGHSH and LQKENI. V was pared by 5 bases and J by 2 bases, with 9 bases between.

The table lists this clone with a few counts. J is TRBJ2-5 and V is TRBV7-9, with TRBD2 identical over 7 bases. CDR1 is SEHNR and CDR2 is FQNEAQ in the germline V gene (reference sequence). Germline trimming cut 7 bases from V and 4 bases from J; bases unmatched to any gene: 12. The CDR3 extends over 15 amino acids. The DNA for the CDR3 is TGTGCCAGCACCCCTAGCGCCCAGCGGGGAGAGACCCAGTACTTC. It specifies CASTPSAQRGETQYF.

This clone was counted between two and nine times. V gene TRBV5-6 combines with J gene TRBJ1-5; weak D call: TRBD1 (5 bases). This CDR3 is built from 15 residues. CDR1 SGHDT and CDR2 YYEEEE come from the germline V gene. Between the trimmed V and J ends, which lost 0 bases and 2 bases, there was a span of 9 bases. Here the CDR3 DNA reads TGTGCCAGCAGCTTGGGCAGGGCGGGCAATCAGCCCCAGCATTTT. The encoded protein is CASSLGRAGNQPQHF.

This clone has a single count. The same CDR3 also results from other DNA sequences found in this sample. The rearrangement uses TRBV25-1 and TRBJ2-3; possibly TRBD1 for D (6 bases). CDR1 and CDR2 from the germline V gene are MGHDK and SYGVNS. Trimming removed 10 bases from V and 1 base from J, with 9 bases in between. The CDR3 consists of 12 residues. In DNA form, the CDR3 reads TGTGCCACCAACAGGGGCACAGATACGCAGTATTTT. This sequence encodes CATNRGTDTQYF.

CDR3 amino acids: CASTPSGGPSYEQYF. The DNA for the CDR3 is TGTGCCAGCACCCCCTCCGGGGGGCCATCCTACGAGCAGTACTTC. V gene TRBV28 combines with J gene TRBJ2-7; possibly TRBD2 for D (7 bases). V was cut by 7 bases and J by 1 base, with 17 bases left in between. The CDR3 loop spans 15 amino acids. Germline assignment: CDR1 MDHEN and CDR2 SYDVKM.

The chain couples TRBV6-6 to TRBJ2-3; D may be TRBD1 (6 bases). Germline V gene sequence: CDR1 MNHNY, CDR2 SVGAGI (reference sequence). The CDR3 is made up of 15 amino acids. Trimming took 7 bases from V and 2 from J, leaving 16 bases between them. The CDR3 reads CASMRAQGPTDTQYF. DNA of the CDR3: TGTGCCAGCATGAGGGCACAGGGACCCACAGATACGCAGTATTTT.

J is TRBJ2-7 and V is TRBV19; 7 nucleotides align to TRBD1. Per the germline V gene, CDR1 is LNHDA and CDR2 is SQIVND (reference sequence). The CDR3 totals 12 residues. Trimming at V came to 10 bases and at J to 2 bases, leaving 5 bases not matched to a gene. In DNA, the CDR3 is TGTGCCACCGGGACAGCAACCTACGAGCAGTACTTC. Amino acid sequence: CATGTATYEQYF.

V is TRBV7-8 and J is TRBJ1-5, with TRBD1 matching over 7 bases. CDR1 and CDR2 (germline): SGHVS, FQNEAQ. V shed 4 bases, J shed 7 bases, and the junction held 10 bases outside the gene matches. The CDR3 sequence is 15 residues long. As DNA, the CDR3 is TGTGCCAGCAGCTCCGTTAGGGGGCCCGGGCAGCCCCAGCATTTT. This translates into CASSSVRGPGQPQHF.

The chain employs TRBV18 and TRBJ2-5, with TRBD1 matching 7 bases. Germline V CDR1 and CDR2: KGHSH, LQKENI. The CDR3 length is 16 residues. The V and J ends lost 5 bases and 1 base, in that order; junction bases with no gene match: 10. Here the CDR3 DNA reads TGTGCCAGCTCATGGGACAGAGGGTATTCCCAAGAGACCCAGTACTTC. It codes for CASSWDRGYSQETQYF.

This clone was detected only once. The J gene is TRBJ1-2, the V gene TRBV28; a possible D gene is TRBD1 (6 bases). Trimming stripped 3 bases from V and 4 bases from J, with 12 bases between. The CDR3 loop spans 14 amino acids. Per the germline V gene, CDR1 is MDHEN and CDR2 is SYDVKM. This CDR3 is CASSLEGEGYGYTF. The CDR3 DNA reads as TGTGCCAGCAGTTTGGAGGGGGAGGGCTATGGCTACACCTTC.